The TCR beta chain under discussion was sequenced for a study of blood T cells in healthy people across ages. Study in general: Roughly one uniquely barcoded beta molecule per two T cells was captured.

A J-beta primer mix and a sample-barcoded 5' primer were used in a second PCR of roughly 6 to 12 cycles. TCRdb reprocessed the 5' RACE reads via MiXCR and lists one record per CDR3 protein. The sample yields 1.5 million to 2 million distinct CDR3 sequences, just under 50% seen once. CDR3 length equals 14 residues. V was clipped by 9 bases and J by 5 bases, with 14 bases between them. CDR1 is MNHEY and CDR2 is SMNVEV in the germline V gene (reference sequence). Sequenced material: blood. The sequence was collected from a woman aged 40 to 55 in good health. The chain employs TRBV27 and TRBJ1-6; D gene unclear. The CDR3 nucleotides are TGTGCCAGTACCACCATTCTAGATAATTCACCCCTCCACTTT. This sequence encodes CASTTILDNSPLHF.